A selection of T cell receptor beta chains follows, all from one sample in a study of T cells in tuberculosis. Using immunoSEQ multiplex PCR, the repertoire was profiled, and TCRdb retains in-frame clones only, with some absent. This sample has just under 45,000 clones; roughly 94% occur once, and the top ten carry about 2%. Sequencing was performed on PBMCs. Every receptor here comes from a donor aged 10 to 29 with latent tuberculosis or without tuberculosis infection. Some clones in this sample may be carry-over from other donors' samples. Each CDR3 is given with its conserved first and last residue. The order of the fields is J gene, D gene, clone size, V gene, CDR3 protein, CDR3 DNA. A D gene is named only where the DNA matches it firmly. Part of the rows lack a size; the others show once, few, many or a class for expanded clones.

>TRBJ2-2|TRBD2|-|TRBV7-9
CASSLETSGGLVTGELFF
TGTGCCAGCAGCTTGGAGACTAGCGGGGGACTGGTCACCGGGGAGCTGTTTTTT
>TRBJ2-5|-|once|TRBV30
CAWSVVGALETQYF
TGTGCCTGGAGTGTAGTGGGGGCATTGGAGACCCAGTACTTC
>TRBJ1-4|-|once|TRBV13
CASSSPRNREEREKLFF
TGTGCCAGCAGCTCCCCCCGAAACAGGGAAGAGAGAGAAAAACTGTTTTTT
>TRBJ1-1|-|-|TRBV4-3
CASSQDHGVGTEAFF
TGCGCCAGCAGCCAAGATCACGGGGTTGGCACTGAAGCTTTCTTT
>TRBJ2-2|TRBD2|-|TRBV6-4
CASSVGRADTGELFF
TGTGCCAGCAGTGTCGGGAGGGCGGACACCGGGGAGCTGTTTTTT
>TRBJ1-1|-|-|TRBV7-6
CASSSRKGNNKNTEAFF
TGTGCCAGCAGCTCCCGGAAGGGGAATAACAAGAACACTGAAGCTTTCTTT
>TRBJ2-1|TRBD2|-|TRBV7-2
CASSPTSGRAVEQFF
TGTGCCAGCAGCCCGACTAGCGGGAGGGCCGTTGAGCAGTTCTTC
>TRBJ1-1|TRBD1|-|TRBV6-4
CASRGQPNTEAFF
TGTGCCAGCAGGGGACAGCCGAACACTGAAGCTTTCTTT
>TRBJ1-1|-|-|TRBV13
CASSELGDTEAFF
TGTGCCAGCAGCGAGTTAGGGGACACTGAAGCTTTCTTT
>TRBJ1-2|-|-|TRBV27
CASSFDISGGYTF
TGTGCCAGCAGTTTCGACATCTCAGGGGGCTACACCTTC
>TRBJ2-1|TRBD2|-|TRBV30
CASRTSRRFGNEQFF
TGTGCCTCCCGGACTAGCAGACGTTTTGGGAATGAGCAGTTCTTC
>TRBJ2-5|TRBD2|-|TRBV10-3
CATRITSGRLQETQYF
TGTGCCACCAGGATCACTAGCGGGAGACTCCAAGAGACCCAGTACTTC
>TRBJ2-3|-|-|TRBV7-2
CASSLDRGYTDTQYF
TGTGCCAGCAGCTTAGACCGAGGGTACACAGATACGCAGTATTTT
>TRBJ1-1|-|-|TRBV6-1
CASSERDTEAFF
TGTGCCAGCAGTGAAAGAGACACTGAAGCTTTCTTT
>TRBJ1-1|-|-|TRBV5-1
CASSLAETGPTEAFF
TGCGCCAGCAGCTTGGCCGAAACAGGACCCACTGAAGCTTTCTTT
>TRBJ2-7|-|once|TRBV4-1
CASSQGGFSYEQYF
TGCGCCAGCAGCCAAGGAGGGTTCTCCTACGAGCAGTACTTC
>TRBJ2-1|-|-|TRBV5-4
CASSLPRRDEQFF
TGTGCCAGCAGCCTTCCACGTCGGGATGAGCAGTTCTTC
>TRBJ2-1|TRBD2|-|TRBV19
CASSRTSGSYNEQFF
TGTGCCAGTAGTAGAACTAGCGGGTCCTACAATGAGCAGTTCTTC
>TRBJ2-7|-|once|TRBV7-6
CASSSNPSSSSEQYF
TGTGCCAGCAGCTCAAATCCATCTAGCTCGAGCGAGCAGTACTTC
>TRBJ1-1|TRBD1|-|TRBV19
CASSTFGQGGTEAFF
TGTGCCAGTAGTACCTTCGGACAGGGGGGCACTGAAGCTTTCTTT
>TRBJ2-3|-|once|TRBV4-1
CASSQALVIRDTQYF
TGCGCCAGCAGCCAAGCACTCGTAATTCGTGATACGCAGTATTTT
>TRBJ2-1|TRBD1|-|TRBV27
CASSFRTGGDEQFF
TGTGCCAGCAGTTTTAGGACAGGGGGCGATGAGCAGTTCTTC
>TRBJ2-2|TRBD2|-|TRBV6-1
CASNGLAGNTGELFF
TGTGCCAGCAACGGACTAGCGGGGAACACCGGGGAGCTGTTTTTT
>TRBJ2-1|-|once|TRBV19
CASSIRGSLSGEQFF
TGTGCCAGTAGTATCCGGGGGAGCCTTTCGGGTGAGCAGTTCTTC
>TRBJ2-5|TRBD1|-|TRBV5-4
CASSLETNRGETQYF
TGTGCCAGCAGCTTGGAGACCAACAGGGGAGAGACCCAGTACTTC
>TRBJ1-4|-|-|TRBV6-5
CASSSAGRNEKLFF
TGTGCCAGCAGTTCGGCAGGGCGTAATGAAAAACTGTTTTTT
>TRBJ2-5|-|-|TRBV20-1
CSASSQETQYF
TGCAGTGCTAGTTCACAAGAGACCCAGTACTTC
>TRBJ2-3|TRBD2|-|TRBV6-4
CASSATLAGTDTQYF
TGTGCCAGCAGTGCAACACTAGCGGGCACAGATACGCAGTATTTT
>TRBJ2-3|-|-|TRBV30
CAWNKRRGGLDTQYF
TGTGCCTGGAACAAGAGGAGGGGCGGGCTCGATACGCAGTATTTT
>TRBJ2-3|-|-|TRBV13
CASRGAGQADTQYF
TGTGCCAGCCGGGGGGCGGGACAGGCAGATACGCAGTATTTT
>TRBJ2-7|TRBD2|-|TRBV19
CASRGLAGDEQYF
TGTGCCAGTAGGGGACTAGCGGGAGACGAGCAGTACTTC
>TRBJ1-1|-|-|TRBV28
CASSFSFTNEAFF
TGTGCCAGCAGTTTTTCCTTTACTAATGAAGCTTTCTTT
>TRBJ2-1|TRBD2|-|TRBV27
CASSLELAGVGQFF
TGTGCCAGCAGTTTAGAGTTAGCGGGAGTAGGACAGTTCTTC
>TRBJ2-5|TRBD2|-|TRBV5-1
CASSTGLAGVIETQYF
TGCGCCAGCAGCACGGGACTAGCGGGAGTAATAGAGACCCAGTACTTC
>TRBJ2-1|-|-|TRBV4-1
CASSLEPRLTSYNEQFF
TGCGCCAGCAGCCTCGAACCGCGGCTAACCTCCTACAATGAGCAGTTCTTC
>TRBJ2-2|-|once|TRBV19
CASSALGSGELFF
TGTGCCAGTAGCGCCCTGGGGAGCGGGGAGCTGTTTTTT
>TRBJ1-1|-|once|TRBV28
CASSFEKIEAFF
TGTGCCAGCAGTTTTGAGAAAATTGAAGCTTTCTTT
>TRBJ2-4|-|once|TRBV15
CATSRVYGAAKNIQYF
TGTGCCACCAGCAGAGTTTATGGGGCGGCCAAAAACATTCAGTACTTC
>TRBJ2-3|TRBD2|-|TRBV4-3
CASSQVTSGSTDTQYF
TGCGCCAGCAGCCAAGTGACTAGCGGGTCCACAGATACGCAGTATTTT
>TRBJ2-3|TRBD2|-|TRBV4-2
CASSQDLTSGSDTQYF
TGTGCCAGCAGCCAAGATCTGACTAGCGGGTCAGATACGCAGTATTTT
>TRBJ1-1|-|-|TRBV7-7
CASSFGKNTEAFF
TGTGCCAGCAGCTTCGGTAAGAACACTGAAGCTTTCTTT
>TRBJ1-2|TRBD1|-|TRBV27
CASSDRAGGYTF
TGTGCCAGCAGCGACAGGGCGGGTGGCTACACCTTC
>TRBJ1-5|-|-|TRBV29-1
CSAAPAGQPQHF
TGCAGCGCAGCCCCGGCGGGTCAGCCCCAGCATTTT
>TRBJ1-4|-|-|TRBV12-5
CASGLSRGQSDGGNEKLFF
TGTGCTAGTGGTTTGAGTCGCGGACAGTCAGATGGTGGTAATGAAAAACTGTTTTTT
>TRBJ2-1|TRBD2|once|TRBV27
CASSFERDPAYNEQFF
TGTGCCAGCAGTTTTGAGCGGGATCCCGCCTACAATGAGCAGTTCTTC
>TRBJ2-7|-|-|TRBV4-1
CASSRGTVRSYEQYF
TGCGCCAGCAGCCGCGGGACAGTTCGTTCCTACGAGCAGTACTTC
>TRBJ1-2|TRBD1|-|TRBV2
CASSEESRGPDYGYTF
TGTGCCAGCAGTGAAGAGAGCAGGGGGCCCGACTATGGCTACACCTTC
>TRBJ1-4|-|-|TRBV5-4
CASSLEGNGGEKLFF
TGTGCCAGCAGCTTGGAGGGTAACGGGGGTGAAAAACTGTTTTTT
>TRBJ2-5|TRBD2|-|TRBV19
CASSATSGSTRETQYF
TGTGCCAGTAGTGCTACTAGCGGGAGTACCCGAGAGACCCAGTACTTC
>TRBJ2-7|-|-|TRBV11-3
CASSSGGYEQYF
TGTGCCAGCAGCTCCGGAGGCTACGAGCAGTACTTC
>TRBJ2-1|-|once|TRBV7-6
CASSLAGQAGGEQFF
TGTGCCAGCAGCTTAGCGGGCCAGGCGGGCGGTGAGCAGTTCTTC
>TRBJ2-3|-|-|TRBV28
CASSLSESPDTQYF
TGTGCCAGCAGTTTATCAGAATCCCCAGATACGCAGTATTTT
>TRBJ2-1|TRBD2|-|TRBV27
CASRPGLADYNEQFF
TGTGCCAGCAGACCGGGACTAGCGGACTACAATGAGCAGTTCTTC
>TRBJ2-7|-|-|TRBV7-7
CASSPRHTSSYEQYF
TGTGCCAGCAGCCCCAGACATACGTCCTCCTACGAGCAGTACTTC
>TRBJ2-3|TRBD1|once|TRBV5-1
CASSLGQGGDTQYF
TGCGCCAGCAGCTTGGGACAGGGTGGGGATACGCAGTATTTT
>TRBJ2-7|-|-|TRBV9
CASLQRGYYEQYF
TGTGCCAGCTTACAAAGGGGTTACTACGAGCAGTACTTC
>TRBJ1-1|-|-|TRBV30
CAGAGRLNTEAFF
TGTGCAGGAGCCGGGAGACTTAACACTGAAGCTTTCTTT